These 14 T cell receptor beta chains originate from one sample sequenced in a study of T cell repertoires in cytomegalovirus infection. One entry per CDR3 protein results from TCRdb running MiXCR on the reads. There are fewer than 550,000 distinct CDR3 sequences in the sample; approximately 16% occur only once, and 20% to 30% lies in the top ten. Sequencing input: CD8+ T cells from PBMCs. Receptors were obtained from a human donor in good health (CMV status not recorded). Some clones in this sample may be carry-over from other donors' samples.

This clonotype was seen only once. The rearrangement uses TRBV7-9 and TRBJ2-7; 7 nucleotides match TRBD1. CDR1 and CDR2 (germline): SEHNR, FQNEAQ (reference sequence). This CDR3 is built from 13 residues. Unmatched junction bases numbered 6, after V lost 7 bases and J lost 3 bases. CDR3 amino acids: CASTGTDLYEQYF. The CDR3 nucleotides read TGTGCCAGCACAGGGACAGATCTCTACGAGCAGTACTTC.

This clonotype has ten or more counts. The V gene is TRBV11-2, the J gene TRBJ1-2; tentatively, D is TRBD1 (5 bases). The CDR3 has 15 amino acids. Trimming took 7 bases from V and 1 from J, leaving 16 bases between them. Per germline, CDR1 SGHAT and CDR2 FQNNGV. The CDR3 DNA is TGTGCCAGCACCATAGGGGCAGGGAGTAACTATGGCTACACCTTC. Translated, it gives CASTIGAGSNYGYTF.

This clonotype has ten or more counts. The V and J genes are TRBV7-8 and TRBJ1-5, with no clear D. Trimming removed 1 base from V and 1 base from J, with 11 bases in between. CDR1 is SGHVS and CDR2 is FQNEAQ in the germline V gene. The CDR3 covers 16 residues. DNA for the CDR3: TGTGCCAGCAGCTTAGTCGCGATGGGGAGCAATCAGCCCCAGCATTTT. Translated, it gives CASSLVAMGSNQPQHF.

This clonotype has ten or more counts. The rearrangement links TRBV7-6 to TRBJ2-7; D is perhaps TRBD2 (5 bases). This CDR3 region has 13 residues. Germline V lookup: CDR1 SGHVS, CDR2 FNYEAQ. V lost 2 bases and J 6 bases, leaving 11 bases between the germline ends. The CDR3 DNA follows: TGTGCCAGCAGCTTATCTAGCCCCGCCGAGCAGTACTTC. It yields the protein CASSLSSPAEQYF.

This clonotype was seen ten or more times. The CDR3 coding sequence is TGTGCCAGCAGCTTAGCTGACGCTCAGCCCCAGCATTTT. It encodes CASSLADAQPQHF. The chain uses TRBV7-6 and TRBJ1-5; no clear D. CDR3 size: 13 residues. Germline CDR1 SGHVS, CDR2 FNYEAQ. Deletions cut 0 bases from V and 6 bases from J, with 6 bases between.

The table lists this clonotype with a few counts. The chain carries TRBV28 and TRBJ1-2; no definite D call. The CDR3 is 15 residues long. Germline assignment: CDR1 MDHEN and CDR2 SYDVKM. Trimming shortened V by 6 bases and J by 3 bases, and 17 bases separated the two germline ends. CDR3 bases: TGTGCCAGCAGCCTAGATTGGACGGCTCACTATGGCTACACCTTC. This gives the protein CASSLDWTAHYGYTF.

This clonotype was counted many times. The chain carries TRBV7-8 and TRBJ2-7; 8 nucleotides agree with TRBD1. CDR3 length: 14 amino acids. The germline gives CDR1 SGHVS, CDR2 FQNEAQ. The CDR3 here is CSSTIGQGPYEQYF. Written as DNA, the CDR3 is TGTTCAAGCACGATTGGACAGGGACCCTACGAGCAGTACTTC.

This clonotype was picked up many times. The chain couples TRBV7-2 to TRBJ1-3, with D perhaps matching TRBD1 (5 bases). The germline V and J ends were trimmed by 4 bases and 8 bases, with 15 bases remaining between them. This CDR3 has 14 residues. CDR1 SGHTA and CDR2 FQGNSA come from the germline V gene. The CDR3 spells CASSSSGVGDTIYF. The CDR3 nucleotides are TGTGCCAGCAGCTCATCGGGGGTCGGGGACACCATATATTTT.

This sequence joins TRBV7-9 and TRBJ1-1; D is ambiguous. The V gene's germline CDR1 is SEHNR and CDR2 FQNEAQ (reference sequence). This CDR3 comprises 14 residues. Trimming stripped 0 bases from V and 7 bases from J, with 12 bases between. DNA for the CDR3: TGTGCCAGCAGCTTAGCGGGTTCTAAGGGTGAAGCTTTCTTT. Translated, it gives CASSLAGSKGEAFF.

This clonotype has at least ten counts. The rearrangement uses TRBV12-3 or TRBV12-4 and TRBJ2-3; D remains ambiguous. The CDR3 contains 14 residues. Trimming left V 7 bases short and J 6 bases short, with 17 bases between. Here the CDR3 DNA reads TGTGCCAGCATTTCCCAGGTCCGGCGCGATACGCAGTATTTT. Protein sequence: CASISQVRRDTQYF.

A few counts support this clonotype. The rearrangement links TRBV27 to TRBJ2-5; 9 bases are a match to TRBD1. This CDR3 is built from 15 residues. Unmatched junction bases numbered 8, after V lost 5 bases and J lost 4 bases. Germline CDR1 and CDR2: MNHEY and SMNVEV (reference sequence). CDR3 sequence: CASSTRDRVRETQYF. As DNA, the CDR3 is TGTGCCAGCAGTACCCGGGACAGGGTACGAGAGACCCAGTACTTC.

The rearrangement uses TRBV4-1 and TRBJ1-1, with 10 bases lining up with TRBD1. The CDR3 has 15 amino acids. The J segment lost 7 bases and the V segment lost 1 base, leaving 6 bases of the junction unmatched. The germline V gene encodes CDR1 MGHRA and CDR2 YSYEKL. The CDR3 loop reads CASSQGDRGYFEAFF. For the CDR3, the DNA is TGCGCCAGCAGCCAAGGGGACAGGGGTTACTTTGAAGCTTTCTTT.

The table lists this clonotype with many counts. This chain joins TRBV2 and TRBJ2-1; D is perhaps TRBD2 (5 bases). The CDR3 loop spans 16 amino acids. Trimming took off 3 bases at V and 6 bases at J, with 18 bases between the two ends. The germline V gene has CDR1 SNHLY and CDR2 FYNNEI. The CDR3 DNA reads as TGTGCCAGCAGTGACCAGGCCCCAACGGAGGTCAATGAGCAGTTCTTC. Its translation: CASSDQAPTEVNEQFF.

This clonotype was seen at least ten times. J is TRBJ2-4 and V is TRBV10-3; TRBD1 matches 7 bases. The V gene's germline CDR1 is ENHRY and CDR2 SYGVKD. The CDR3 has 16 residues. The V segment lost 7 bases and the J segment 1 base; nucleotides outside the gene matches: 10. CDR3 in amino acids: CAIIRLMDRAKNIQYF. CDR3 sequence (DNA): TGTGCCATCATACGACTAATGGACAGGGCCAAAAACATTCAGTACTTC.